Listed below are T cell receptor beta chains from one sample, sequenced in a study of T cells in Graves' hyperthyroidism and ophthalmopathy. TCRdb redid the calling of the multiplex PCR reads with MiXCR, one entry per CDR3 protein. This table has about 760,000 distinct CDR3 sequences, over 35% appearing once. Sequenced material: blood. The receptors shown here come from a woman in her thirties or forties with Graves' hyperthyroidism. The CDR3 runs from the conserved cysteine through the conserved F or W. The D gene is left open where the match is weak. Rows may omit the clone size; those that give it use once, few, many or a size class.

CDR3 DNA,CDR3 protein,clone size,J gene,D gene,V gene
TGTGCCACCAGTCAGGGCTATGGCTACACCTTC,CATSQGYGYTF,many,TRBJ1-2,NA,TRBV15
TGTGCCAGCAGTTACTACGAGTACCAAGAGACCCAGTACTTC,CASSYYEYQETQYF,few,TRBJ2-5,NA,TRBV6-6
TGTGCCAGCACCCTTGAGGGGAACACCGGGGAGCTGTTTTTT,CASTLEGNTGELFF,few,TRBJ2-2,NA,TRBV12-3/TRBV12-4
TGTGCCAGCAGTTACGGTCAGAATTCACCCCTCCACTTT,CASSYGQNSPLHF,few,TRBJ1-6,NA,TRBV6-5
TGCGCCAGCCGAGACGATGAGCAGTTCTTC,CASRDDEQFF,NA,TRBJ2-1,NA,TRBV10-2
TGTGCCAGTAGTTTTATCTATGGCTACACCTTC,CASSFIYGYTF,NA,TRBJ1-2,NA,TRBV19
TGCGCCAGCAGCTTGGGAGGGGACACGGCTAACTATGGCTACACCTTC,CASSLGGDTANYGYTF,few,TRBJ1-2,NA,TRBV5-1
TGTGCCAGCAGCATACAGGGAATAGGGAATCAGCCCCAGCATTTT,CASSIQGIGNQPQHF,NA,TRBJ1-5,NA,TRBV7-2
TGCAGTGCCAAATTAGACAGGGGTAGCTCCTACGAGCAGTACTTC,CSAKLDRGSSYEQYF,NA,TRBJ2-7,TRBD1,TRBV20-1
TGTGCCAGCAGCTTAGCTCCTGGGACGGGTGAGCAGTTCTTC,CASSLAPGTGEQFF,once,TRBJ2-1,NA,TRBV7-2
TGTGCCAGCAGCCGAGGATCCGCCTATGGCTACACCTTC,CASSRGSAYGYTF,few,TRBJ1-2,NA,TRBV7-3
TGTGCCAGCAGTTGGCGGGCTTATAATTCACCCCTCCACTTT,CASSWRAYNSPLHF,NA,TRBJ1-6,NA,TRBV5-6
TGTGCCAGCAGTGCGGTGACAGGGGTGGATGGCTACACCTTC,CASSAVTGVDGYTF,many,TRBJ1-2,TRBD1,TRBV25-1
TGTGCCACCGGGACAGGCCAAAACTCTGGGGCCAACGTCCTGACTTTC,CATGTGQNSGANVLTF,NA,TRBJ2-6,TRBD1,TRBV10-3
TGTGCCAGCAGGTCTAAGGCAGGGGATTCCACTGAAGCTTTCTTT,CASRSKAGDSTEAFF,few,TRBJ1-1,NA,TRBV7-9
TGTGCCAGCAGCATAAGCGACCCGGGGGACCAGTACTTC,CASSISDPGDQYF,many,TRBJ2-7,NA,TRBV7-9
TGCAGCGTTGAAAGGGTACTATTGAACACTGAAGCTTTCTTT,CSVERVLLNTEAFF,NA,TRBJ1-1,NA,TRBV29-1
TGCGCCAGCAGCCTGGACGAGGACTACGAGCAGTACTTC,CASSLDEDYEQYF,NA,TRBJ2-7,NA,TRBV5-1
TGCAGCCCGGACAGGGTAGACTATGGCTACACCTTC,CSPDRVDYGYTF,NA,TRBJ1-2,TRBD1,TRBV29-1
TGTGCCAGCAGCCCCCAGGGGAAGTTGGAGACCCAGTACTTC,CASSPQGKLETQYF,many,TRBJ2-5,NA,TRBV7-9
TGTGCCAGCGGAGGGCGGGAGGGACAAGAGACCCAGTACTTC,CASGGREGQETQYF,NA,TRBJ2-5,TRBD2,TRBV25-1
TGTGCCAGCAGCTTAGGGGGGGCCTGGGAGCAGTACTTC,CASSLGGAWEQYF,NA,TRBJ2-7,NA,TRBV7-8
TGTGCCAGCAGCTTAGCGCGAGATAGGTGGGGCGTCCGGATGAGTAGCTCTGGGGCCAACGTCCTGACTTTC,CASSLARDRWGVRMSSSGANVLTF,NA,TRBJ2-6,NA,TRBV7-9